The sequence of this T cell receptor (beta chain) was determined in a study of persistence of HIV-infected CD4 T cells. Cells were stimulated with overlapping HIV-1 Gag 15-mer peptides. CD4+ T cells upregulating both CD40 ligand and CD69 were sorted as responding cells. Concerning this clone itself: The target antigen is unknown.

The libraries were made with immunoSEQ version 4 in survey mode. Libraries were prepared by immunoSEQ multiplex PCR; TCRdb keeps only in-frame clonotypes and omits some of them. The table lists about 10,000 clones, roughly 84% of them singletons. The V segment lost 5 bases and the J segment 6 bases; nucleotides outside the gene matches: 5. This CDR3 has 14 residues. From germline, CDR1 is LNHDA and CDR2 SQIVND (reference sequence). The study's findings and limits: Within sorted populations, more oligoclonal TCRs accompanied more oligoclonal proviruses.

This sequence was found in an adult woman with HIV who was CMV-seropositive. V gene TRBV19 combines with J gene TRBJ2-7; TRBD2 matches at 12 bases. This sample comprised CD4+ T cells sorted from PBMCs after roughly 19-hour stimulation, obtained from a patient who received antiretroviral therapy. DNA of the CDR3: TGTGCCAGTAGTTTACTAGCGGGAGGATCCGAGCAGTACTTC. This translates into CASSLLAGGSEQYF.